The 7 T cell receptor beta chains below come from one sample, sequenced in a study of shared clonotypes between healthy human individuals. The table came from immunoSEQ multiplex PCR; TCRdb's copy has only in-frame clones and leaves some out. The table records 2 million to 3 million clones, approximately 93% of them present only once. The material sequenced was naive CD4+ T cells from PBMCs. Indicated subset: CD45RA+ positively selected. The source is a man aged 18 to 30 in good health. Some clones in this sample may be carry-over from other donors' samples.

The V and J genes are TRBV28 and TRBJ2-7; 7 bases map to TRBD2. V was pared by 6 bases and J by 8 bases, with 10 bases of the junction left unmatched. Germline assignment: CDR1 MDHEN and CDR2 SYDVKM. The CDR3 totals 13 residues. The CDR3 loop is CASRASGKGQQYF. CDR3 nucleotide sequence: TGTGCCAGCAGGGCTAGCGGCAAAGGGCAGCAGTACTTC.

The chain employs TRBV11-2 and TRBJ1-3, with 9 nucleotides matching TRBD1. CDR3 size: 19 residues. Trimming took 1 base from V and 1 from J; bases not matched to a gene: 11. From germline, CDR1 is SGHAT and CDR2 FQNNGV. In DNA, the CDR3 is TGTGCCAGCAGCTTAGTCGTGAGGGGACAGGGAAGTTCTGGAAACACCATATATTTT. It translates to CASSLVVRGQGSSGNTIYF.

The V and J genes are TRBV5-8 and TRBJ2-2; maybe TRBD2 (5 bases). The CDR3 has 14 residues. V was shortened by 2 bases and J by 6 bases, with 11 bases between the two germline ends. CDR1 SGHTS and CDR2 YDEGEE come from the germline V gene. CDR3 amino acids: CASSFLRGSGELFF. For the CDR3, the DNA is TGTGCCAGCAGCTTTCTCCGCGGGTCCGGGGAGCTGTTTTTT. The full variable domain, with the rest looked up from reference TRBV5-8 and TRBJ2-2, is EAGVTQSPTHLIKTRGQQATLRCSPISGHTSVYWYQQALGLGLQFLLWYDEGEERNRGNFPPRFSGRQFPNYSSELNVNALELEDSALYLCASSFLRGSGELFFGEGSRLTVL.

The chain uses TRBV18 and TRBJ2-3; possible D gene TRBD1, 6 bases. CDR1 and CDR2 (germline): KGHSH, LQKENI. This CDR3 is 17 amino acids long. The germline V and J ends were trimmed by 0 bases and 0 bases, with 13 bases remaining between them. The CDR3 region has the DNA TGTGCCAGCTCACCACCGGCGACAGGTCCTAGCACAGATACGCAGTATTTT. Amino acid sequence: CASSPPATGPSTDTQYF.

The chain employs TRBV15 and TRBJ1-2; D possibly corresponds to TRBD1 (6 bases). V gave up 2 bases and J gave up 4 bases, with 17 bases separating them. The CDR3 totals 16 residues. Per the germline V gene, CDR1 is LNHNV and CDR2 is YYDKDF (reference sequence). The CDR3 bases are TGTGCCACCAGCAGACCGCCGGCAGGAGGGGGCTATGGCTACACCTTC. Its protein is CATSRPPAGGGYGYTF.

The chain links TRBV7-2 to TRBJ1-3; D gene ambiguous. The CDR3 length is 14 residues. Germline V gene data show CDR1 as SGHTA and CDR2 as FQGNSA. The V end lost 4 bases, the J end lost 1 base, and 8 bases lay between the germline ends. For the CDR3, the DNA is TGTGCCAGCAGCTCCCAATTTTCTGGAAACACCATATATTTT. This sequence encodes CASSSQFSGNTIYF. Based on the CDR3 plus reference TRBV7-2 and TRBJ1-3, the full variable domain is GAGVSQSPSNKVTEKGKDVELRCDPISGHTALYWYRQSLGQGLEFLIYFQGNSAPDKSGLPSDRFSAERTGGSVSTLTIQRTQQEDSAVYLCASSSQFSGNTIYFGEGSWLTVV.

This clone came up once. V usage is TRBV2 and J usage is TRBJ2-7, with 11 bases fitting TRBD1. The V and J ends lost 6 bases and 4 bases, in that order; junction bases with no gene match: 8. The CDR3 length is 15 residues. CDR1 and CDR2 (germline): SNHLY, FYNNEI. CDR3 in amino acids: CASSTGTGGWYEQYF. CDR3 DNA sequence: TGTGCCAGCAGCACTGGGACAGGGGGTTGGTACGAGCAGTACTTC.